Included here is one T cell receptor beta chain sequence, with context. Germline CDR1 and CDR2: MNHEY and SVGAGI. This CDR3 has 14 residues. J was trimmed by 0 bases and V by 8 bases; bases with no gene match: 7. The data belong to a study of blood T cell repertoires in COVID-19. Sequencing was performed with immunoSEQ multiplex PCR; in TCRdb, only in-frame clones are kept and a portion is missing. The sample has 200,000 to 250,000 clones, 88% seen once; the top ten hold 3% to 4%. The sequence derives from a woman between 25 and 40 years old who had been exposed to COVID-19. The chain couples TRBV6-5 to TRBJ2-7; the match to TRBD1 covers 7 bases. Sequencing was carried out using PBMCs or T cells enriched from blood (not recorded which). The CDR3 coding sequence is TGTGCCAGCGGCGTGGACAGGAGCTCCTACGAGCAGTACTTC. Its translation: CASGVDRSSYEQYF.